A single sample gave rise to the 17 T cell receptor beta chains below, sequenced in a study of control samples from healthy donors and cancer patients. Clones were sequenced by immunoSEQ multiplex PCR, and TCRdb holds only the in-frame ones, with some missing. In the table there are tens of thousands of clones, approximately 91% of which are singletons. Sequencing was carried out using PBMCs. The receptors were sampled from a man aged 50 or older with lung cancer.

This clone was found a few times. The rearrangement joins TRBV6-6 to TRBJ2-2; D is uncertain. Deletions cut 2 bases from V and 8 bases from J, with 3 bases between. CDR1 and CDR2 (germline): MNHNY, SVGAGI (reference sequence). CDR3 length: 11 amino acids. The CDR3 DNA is TGTGCCAGCAGTTACGTGGGGGAGCTGTTTTTT. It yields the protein CASSYVGELFF.

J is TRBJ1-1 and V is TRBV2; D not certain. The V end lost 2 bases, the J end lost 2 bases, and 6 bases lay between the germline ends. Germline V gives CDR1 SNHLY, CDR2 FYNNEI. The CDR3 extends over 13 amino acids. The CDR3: CASSERRNTEAFF. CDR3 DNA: TGTGCCAGCAGTGAACGGAGAAACACTGAAGCTTTCTTT. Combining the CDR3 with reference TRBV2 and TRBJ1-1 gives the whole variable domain EPEVTQTPSHQVTQMGQEVILRCVPISNHLYFYWYRQILGQKVEFLVSFYNNEISEKSEIFDDQFSVERPDGSNFTLKIRSTKLEDSAMYFCASSERRNTEAFFGQGTRLTVV.

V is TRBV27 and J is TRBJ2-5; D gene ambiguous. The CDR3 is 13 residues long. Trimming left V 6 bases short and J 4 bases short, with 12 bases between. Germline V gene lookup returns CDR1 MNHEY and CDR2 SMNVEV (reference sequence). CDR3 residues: CASSPRAAETQYF. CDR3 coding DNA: TGTGCCAGCAGCCCACGGGCAGCAGAGACCCAGTACTTC.

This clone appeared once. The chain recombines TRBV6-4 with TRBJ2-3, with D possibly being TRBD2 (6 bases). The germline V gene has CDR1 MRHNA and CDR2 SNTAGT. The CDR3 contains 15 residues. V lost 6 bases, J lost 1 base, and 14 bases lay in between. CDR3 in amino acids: CASSPRAGRTDTQYF. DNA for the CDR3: TGTGCCAGCAGCCCGAGGGCGGGGCGCACAGATACGCAGTATTTT.

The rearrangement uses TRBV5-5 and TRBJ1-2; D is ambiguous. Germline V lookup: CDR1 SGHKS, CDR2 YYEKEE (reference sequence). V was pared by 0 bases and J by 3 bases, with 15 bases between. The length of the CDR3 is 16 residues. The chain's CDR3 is CASSLASASVHYGYTF. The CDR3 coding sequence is TGTGCCAGCAGCTTGGCCTCGGCCTCCGTGCACTATGGCTACACCTTC.

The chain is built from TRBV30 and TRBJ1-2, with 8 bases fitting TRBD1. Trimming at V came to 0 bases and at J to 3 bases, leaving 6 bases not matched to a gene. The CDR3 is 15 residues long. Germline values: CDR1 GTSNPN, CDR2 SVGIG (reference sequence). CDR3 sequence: CAWSVRWGQDYGYTF. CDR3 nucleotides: TGTGCCTGGAGTGTACGATGGGGACAGGACTATGGCTACACCTTC.

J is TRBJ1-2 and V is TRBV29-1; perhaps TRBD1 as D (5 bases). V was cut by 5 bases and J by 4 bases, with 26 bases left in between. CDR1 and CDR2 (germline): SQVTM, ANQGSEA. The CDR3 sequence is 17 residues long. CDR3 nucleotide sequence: TGCAGCGTTCCCAAGAGCCCAAGGGGAGGGATCGGCTATGGCTACACCTTC. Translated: CSVPKSPRGGIGYGYTF.

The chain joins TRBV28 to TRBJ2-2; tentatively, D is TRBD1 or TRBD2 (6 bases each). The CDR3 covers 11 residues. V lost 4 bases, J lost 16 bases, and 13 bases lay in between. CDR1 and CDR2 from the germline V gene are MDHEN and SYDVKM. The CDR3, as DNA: TGTGCCAGCAGTTCGGGGGCCCCCGGGTTTTTT. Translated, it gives CASSSGAPGFF.

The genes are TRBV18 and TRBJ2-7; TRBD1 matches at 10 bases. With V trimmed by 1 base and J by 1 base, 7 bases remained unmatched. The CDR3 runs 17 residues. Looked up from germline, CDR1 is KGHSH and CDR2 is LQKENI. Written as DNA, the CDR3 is TGTGCCAGCTCACCACTTCCCCCGGGACAGGGGTCCTACGAGCAGTACTTC. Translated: CASSPLPPGQGSYEQYF.

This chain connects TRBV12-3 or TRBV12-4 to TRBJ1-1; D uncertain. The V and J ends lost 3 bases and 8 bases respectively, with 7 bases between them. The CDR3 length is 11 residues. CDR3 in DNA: TGTGCCAGCAGTTTTGGGCAGGAAGCTTTCTTT. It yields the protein CASSFGQEAFF.

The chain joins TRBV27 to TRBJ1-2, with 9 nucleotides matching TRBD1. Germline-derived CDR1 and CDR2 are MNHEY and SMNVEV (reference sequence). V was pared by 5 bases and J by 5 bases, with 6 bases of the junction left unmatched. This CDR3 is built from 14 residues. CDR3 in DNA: TGTGCCAGCAGTCCCAGGACAGGGGCGTATGGCTACACCTTC. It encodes CASSPRTGAYGYTF.

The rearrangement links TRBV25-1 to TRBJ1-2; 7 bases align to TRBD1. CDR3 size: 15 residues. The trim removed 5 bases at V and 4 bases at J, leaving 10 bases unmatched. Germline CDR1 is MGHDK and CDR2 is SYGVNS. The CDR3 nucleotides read TGTGCCAGCAGTTCTCACCTGGGACAGCCCTATGGCTACACCTTC. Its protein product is CASSSHLGQPYGYTF.

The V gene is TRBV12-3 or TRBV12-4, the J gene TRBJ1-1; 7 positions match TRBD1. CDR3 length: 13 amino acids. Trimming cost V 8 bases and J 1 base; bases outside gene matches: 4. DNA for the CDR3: TGTGCCAGCCGTAGGGGGCCGAACACTGAAGCTTTCTTT. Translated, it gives CASRRGPNTEAFF.

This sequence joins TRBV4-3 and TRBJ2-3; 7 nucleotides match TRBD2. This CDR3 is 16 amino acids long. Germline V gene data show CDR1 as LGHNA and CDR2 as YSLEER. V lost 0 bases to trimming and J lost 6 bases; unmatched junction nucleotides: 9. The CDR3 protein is CASSQDARYGRDTQYF. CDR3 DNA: TGCGCCAGCAGCCAAGACGCCCGGTACGGGAGGGATACGCAGTATTTT.

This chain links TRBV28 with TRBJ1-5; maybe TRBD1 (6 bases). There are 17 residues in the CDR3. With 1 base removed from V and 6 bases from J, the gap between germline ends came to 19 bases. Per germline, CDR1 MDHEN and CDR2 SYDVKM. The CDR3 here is CASSLLSPAGESQPQHF. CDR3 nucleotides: TGTGCCAGCAGTTTATTATCCCCGGCAGGGGAGTCTCAGCCCCAGCATTTT.

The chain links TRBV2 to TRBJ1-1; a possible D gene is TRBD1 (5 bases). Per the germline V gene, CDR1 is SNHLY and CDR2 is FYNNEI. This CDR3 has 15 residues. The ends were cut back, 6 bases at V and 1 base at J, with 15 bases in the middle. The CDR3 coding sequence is TGTGCCAGCAGCCCTGAGGCAGGGACGAACACTGAAGCTTTCTTT. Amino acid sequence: CASSPEAGTNTEAFF.

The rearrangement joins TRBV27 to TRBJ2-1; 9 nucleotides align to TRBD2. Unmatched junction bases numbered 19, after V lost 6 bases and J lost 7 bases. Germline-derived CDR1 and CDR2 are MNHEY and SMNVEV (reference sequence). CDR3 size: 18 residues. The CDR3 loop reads CASSLSGGRGRNMNEQFF. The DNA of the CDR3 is TGTGCCAGCAGCCTTAGCGGGGGCCGGGGGAGAAACATGAATGAGCAGTTCTTC.